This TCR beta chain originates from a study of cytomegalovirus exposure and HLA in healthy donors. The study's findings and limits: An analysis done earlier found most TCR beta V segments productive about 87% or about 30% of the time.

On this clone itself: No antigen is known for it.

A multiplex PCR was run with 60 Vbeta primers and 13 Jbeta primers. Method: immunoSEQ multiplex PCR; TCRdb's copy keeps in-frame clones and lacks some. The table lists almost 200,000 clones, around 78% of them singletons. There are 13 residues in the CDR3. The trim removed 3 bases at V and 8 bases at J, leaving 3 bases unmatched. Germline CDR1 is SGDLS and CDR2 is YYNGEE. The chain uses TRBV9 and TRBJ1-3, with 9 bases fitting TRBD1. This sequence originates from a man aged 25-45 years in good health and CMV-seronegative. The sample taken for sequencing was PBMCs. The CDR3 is CASSATGGHTIYF. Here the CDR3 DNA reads TGTGCCAGCAGCGCGACAGGGGGGCACACCATATATTTT.